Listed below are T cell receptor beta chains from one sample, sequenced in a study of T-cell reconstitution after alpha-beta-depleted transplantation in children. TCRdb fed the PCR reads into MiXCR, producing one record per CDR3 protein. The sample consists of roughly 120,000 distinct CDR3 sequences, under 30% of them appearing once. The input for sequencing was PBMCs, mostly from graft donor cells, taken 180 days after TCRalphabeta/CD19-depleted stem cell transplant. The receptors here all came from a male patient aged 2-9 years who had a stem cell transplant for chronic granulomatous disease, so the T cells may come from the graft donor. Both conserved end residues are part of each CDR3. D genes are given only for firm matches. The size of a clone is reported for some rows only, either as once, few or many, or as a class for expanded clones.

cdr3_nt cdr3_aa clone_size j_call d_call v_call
TGTGCCAGCAGACCGCGACAGGGTCGGAATTCACCCCTCCACTTT CASRPRQGRNSPLHF NA TRBJ1-6 TRBD1 TRBV28
TGTGCCAGCAGCTTTCGGACTAGCGGGGGAATCACCTACAATGAGCAGTTCTTC CASSFRTSGGITYNEQFF few TRBJ2-1 TRBD2 TRBV7-8
TGTGCCAGCAGTTCGGGACAGGCCCTACTCATGAACACTGAAGCTTTCTTT CASSSGQALLMNTEAFF many TRBJ1-1 TRBD1 TRBV27
TGTGCCAGCGGCCTCAGTCAGCGAGTAGATACGCAGTATTTT CASGLSQRVDTQYF NA TRBJ2-3 NA TRBV7-2
TGTGCCAGCAGTCCATACAGGGGAGGACAGCCCCAGCATTTT CASSPYRGGQPQHF few TRBJ1-5 TRBD1 TRBV12-3/TRBV12-4
TGTGCCAGCAGTGAAGGACAGGGGGGGGCCAAAAACATTCAGTACTTC CASSEGQGGAKNIQYF NA TRBJ2-4 TRBD1 TRBV25-1
TGTGCCAGCAGTCTGGGACAGGGGGCGAAGGAGCAGTACTTC CASSLGQGAKEQYF many TRBJ2-7 TRBD1 TRBV12-3/TRBV12-4
TGTGCCAGCAGTTTCCGACTAGCGGGAGATACGCAGTATTTT CASSFRLAGDTQYF NA TRBJ2-3 TRBD2 TRBV28
TGCAGCGTTGAGTCACCTCAAGAGACCCAGTACTTC CSVESPQETQYF few TRBJ2-5 NA TRBV29-1
TGTGCCAGTAGTAGTCCGGCACCTAACTATGGCTACACCTTC CASSSPAPNYGYTF NA TRBJ1-2 NA TRBV19
TGTGCCAGCAGCTTGATGTGGACCAATCAGCCCCAGCATTTT CASSLMWTNQPQHF few TRBJ1-5 NA TRBV5-5
TGCAGTGCGAAGGGCCTTAGCACGGGCACCGGGGAGCTGTTTTTT CSAKGLSTGTGELFF NA TRBJ2-2 NA TRBV20-1
TGCGCCGGGGAAGATGGGGACAGTCCCTACGAGCAGTACTTC CAGEDGDSPYEQYF few TRBJ2-7 TRBD1 TRBV5-1
TGCGCCAGCAGCTATGGTGGCATTTGGTACTTC CASSYGGIWYF NA TRBJ2-5 NA TRBV5-1
TGCGCCAGCAGTTATGACAGGTTTGAAGCTTTCTTT CASSYDRFEAFF NA TRBJ1-1 NA TRBV5-1
TGTGCCAGCAGTTCTAGCGGGATAGGGAACTACAATGAGCAGTTCTTC CASSSSGIGNYNEQFF few TRBJ2-1 TRBD2 TRBV6-5
TGTGCCAGCAGCTTATTAGCGGGGGTTAGCGATGAGCAGTTCTTC CASSLLAGVSDEQFF NA TRBJ2-1 TRBD2 TRBV7-2
TGTGCCAGCAGTTACTGGGGGACACCTAGCGGGATGGACTACGAGCAGTACTTC CASSYWGTPSGMDYEQYF few TRBJ2-7 TRBD2 TRBV6-5
TGTGCCAGCAGTTACTCCGGGGGGCATAACTATGGCTACACCTTC CASSYSGGHNYGYTF few TRBJ1-2 NA TRBV6-2/TRBV6-3
TGCGCCAGCAGCTACGCCACAGCCGGGCGAGATGAGCAGTTCTTC CASSYATAGRDEQFF few TRBJ2-1 NA TRBV5-1
TGTGCCAGCAGCTTAATGGTCGGGGGGGCCCAAGAGACCCAGTACTTC CASSLMVGGAQETQYF few TRBJ2-5 TRBD2 TRBV7-2
TGTGCCAGCACGGACACCTACAATGAGCAGTTCTTC CASTDTYNEQFF many TRBJ2-1 NA TRBV19
TGTGCCAGCAGCGCCCGGGAGGGGTATACGCAGTATTTT CASSAREGYTQYF few TRBJ2-3 TRBD2 TRBV4-2
TGCAGTGCCAAAACCCCGGAAGTCGGCTCCTACAATGAGCAGTTCTTC CSAKTPEVGSYNEQFF NA TRBJ2-1 NA TRBV20-1
TGTGCCAGCAGCTCCGGGCTAGCCGAGCAGTACTTC CASSSGLAEQYF few TRBJ2-7 NA TRBV5-5
TGTGCCAGCTCACGACCTTCGGGGTACGAGCAGTACTTC CASSRPSGYEQYF many TRBJ2-7 NA TRBV18
TGTGCCACCAGCAGGAAGACAGATACGCAGTATTTT CATSRKTDTQYF NA TRBJ2-3 NA TRBV15
TGTGCCAGCAGCTGGGGGCGGGAGGCCCCCTACGAGCAGTACTTC CASSWGREAPYEQYF many TRBJ2-7 TRBD2 TRBV7-8
TGTGCCATGGGCCCCGCGGGAGCAATGGGCAATGAGCAGTTCTTC CAMGPAGAMGNEQFF NA TRBJ2-1 TRBD2 TRBV7-9
TGCAGTGCTGAGGAAGACTTGAACTCCTACGAGCAGTACTTC CSAEEDLNSYEQYF few TRBJ2-7 NA TRBV20-1
TGCGCCAGCAGCCTTACAGTGGGGGCCGGGGCCAACGTCCTGACTTTC CASSLTVGAGANVLTF NA TRBJ2-6 NA TRBV5-1
TGTGCCAGCAGTGACAGGGCTAGCGGGAGGAGGAATGAGCAGTTCTTC CASSDRASGRRNEQFF many TRBJ2-1 TRBD2 TRBV2